Reported below is one T cell receptor (beta chain). The data are from a study of graft-versus-host responses after intestinal transplantation. The overall study: Recipients across the board were started on anti-thymocyte globulin induction, then kept on tacrolimus and steroids for around 3 years.

Profiling relied on immunoSEQ multiplex PCR, and the TCRdb table lists in-frame clones only, not all of them. The top ten clones hold less than 4.5% of a sample with under 50,000 clones, more than 85% of them seen once. V dropped 0 bases and J dropped 1 base, with 4 bases sitting between them. The CDR3 sequence is 12 residues long. Germline loops: CDR1 SQVTM, CDR2 ANQGSEA. Here the sequenced sample was PBMCs, taken approximately 700 days after intestinal transplantation. The receptor was isolated from a human patient who received an intestinal transplant, so some T cells may come from the graft donor. The chain couples TRBV29-1 to TRBJ2-7; no firm D call. The CDR3 bases are TGCAGCGTTGAAGATCTGTCCTACGAGCAGTACTTC. Its protein product is CSVEDLSYEQYF.